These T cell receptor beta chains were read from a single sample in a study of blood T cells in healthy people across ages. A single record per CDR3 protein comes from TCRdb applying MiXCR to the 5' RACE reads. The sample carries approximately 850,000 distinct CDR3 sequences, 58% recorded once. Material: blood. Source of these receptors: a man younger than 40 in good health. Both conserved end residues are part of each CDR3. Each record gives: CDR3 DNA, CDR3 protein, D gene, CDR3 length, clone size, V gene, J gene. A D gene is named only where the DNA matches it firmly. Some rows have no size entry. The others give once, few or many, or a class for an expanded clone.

CDR3 DNA: TGTGCCAGCAGCAGGACTAGCGGGGGTCCACGGGATGAGCAGTTCTTC
CDR3 protein: CASSRTSGGPRDEQFF
D gene: TRBD2
CDR3 length: 16
clone size: .
V gene: TRBV6-1
J gene: TRBJ2-1

CDR3 DNA: TGCGCCAGCAGCCAAGAGGTGGGGGGGATCCAGCCCCAGCATTTT
CDR3 protein: CASSQEVGGIQPQHF
D gene: .
CDR3 length: 15
clone size: .
V gene: TRBV4-3
J gene: TRBJ1-5

CDR3 DNA: TGTGCCATCAGTGTCGGGACTGAAGCTTTCTTT
CDR3 protein: CAISVGTEAFF
D gene: .
CDR3 length: 11
clone size: once
V gene: TRBV10-3
J gene: TRBJ1-1

CDR3 DNA: TGTGCCAGCAGCAAAGTACGGCCCGATTATGGCTACACCTTC
CDR3 protein: CASSKVRPDYGYTF
D gene: .
CDR3 length: 14
clone size: .
V gene: TRBV21-1
J gene: TRBJ1-2

CDR3 DNA: TGTGCCATCAGTGAGTTTGGGACAGCCTACGAGCAGTACTTC
CDR3 protein: CAISEFGTAYEQYF
D gene: TRBD1
CDR3 length: 14
clone size: .
V gene: TRBV10-3
J gene: TRBJ2-7

CDR3 DNA: TGCAGTGCCAACCCCCCGAGGCTCTCCTACGAGCAGTACTTC
CDR3 protein: CSANPPRLSYEQYF
D gene: .
CDR3 length: 14
clone size: few
V gene: TRBV20-1
J gene: TRBJ2-7

CDR3 DNA: TGTGCCAGCAGGGGCAGCGGGAGGTACGAGCAGTACTTC
CDR3 protein: CASRGSGRYEQYF
D gene: TRBD2
CDR3 length: 13
clone size: .
V gene: TRBV28
J gene: TRBJ2-7

CDR3 DNA: TGTGCCAGCAGCTCCGCTAGCTCGGCACTCACAGATACGCAGTATTTT
CDR3 protein: CASSSASSALTDTQYF
D gene: .
CDR3 length: 16
clone size: .
V gene: TRBV11-2
J gene: TRBJ2-3

CDR3 DNA: TGTGCCAGCAGCGCCTCCCGTGGGGAGCTGGCCAAAAACATTCAGTACTTC
CDR3 protein: CASSASRGELAKNIQYF
D gene: .
CDR3 length: 17
clone size: few
V gene: TRBV7-2
J gene: TRBJ2-4

CDR3 DNA: TGTGCCAGCAGTTCCCTCGGGGGGGTGGAAGAGACCCAGTACTTC
CDR3 protein: CASSSLGGVEETQYF
D gene: TRBD2
CDR3 length: 15
clone size: few
V gene: TRBV27
J gene: TRBJ2-5

CDR3 DNA: TGTGCCAGCAGCTCCCCTTTCGGTGAAGCTTTCTTT
CDR3 protein: CASSSPFGEAFF
D gene: .
CDR3 length: 12
clone size: .
V gene: TRBV7-9
J gene: TRBJ1-1

CDR3 DNA: TGTGCCAGCAGCCCCTACCCCAAGATTCAAGAGACCCAGTTCTTC
CDR3 protein: CASSPYPKIQETQFF
D gene: .
CDR3 length: 15
clone size: .
V gene: TRBV7-3
J gene: TRBJ2-1

CDR3 DNA: TGCGCCAGCAGCCAAGTTTGGCTAGGGGAACAAGAGACCCAGTACTTC
CDR3 protein: CASSQVWLGEQETQYF
D gene: .
CDR3 length: 16
clone size: .
V gene: TRBV4-1
J gene: TRBJ2-5

CDR3 DNA: TGTGCCATCAGGGAGACAGGGATGAACTATGGCTACACCTTC
CDR3 protein: CAIRETGMNYGYTF
D gene: TRBD1
CDR3 length: 14
clone size: few
V gene: TRBV10-3
J gene: TRBJ1-2

CDR3 DNA: TGTGCCAGCAGCCTATCGCGGACAGGGCCCACCTTGCCTACCGGCTACACCTTC
CDR3 protein: CASSLSRTGPTLPTGYTF
D gene: TRBD1
CDR3 length: 18
clone size: few
V gene: TRBV9
J gene: TRBJ1-2

CDR3 DNA: TGCAGTGCTCTCGCGCGGGGGGATAACTACTCTGGGGCCAACGTCCTGACTTTC
CDR3 protein: CSALARGDNYSGANVLTF
D gene: TRBD2
CDR3 length: 18
clone size: .
V gene: TRBV20-1
J gene: TRBJ2-6

CDR3 DNA: TGTGCCAGCAGTTTAGAAACAGGGAGGGCCTACGAGCAGTACTTC
CDR3 protein: CASSLETGRAYEQYF
D gene: .
CDR3 length: 15
clone size: few
V gene: TRBV12-3/TRBV12-4
J gene: TRBJ2-7

CDR3 DNA: TGTGCCAGCAGCCCCCCGCGGGCAAGACGACGACAGGGTGAAGCTTTCTTT
CDR3 protein: CASSPPRARRRQGEAFF
D gene: TRBD1
CDR3 length: 17
clone size: .
V gene: TRBV7-2
J gene: TRBJ1-1

CDR3 DNA: TGTGCCAGCAGCCAAGGCACCGTCGGGGAGACCCAGTACTTC
CDR3 protein: CASSQGTVGETQYF
D gene: .
CDR3 length: 14
clone size: .
V gene: TRBV4-2
J gene: TRBJ2-5

CDR3 DNA: TGCGCCAGCAGCCAAAGACAGGGTCGTGACGATGAGCAGTTCTTC
CDR3 protein: CASSQRQGRDDEQFF
D gene: TRBD1
CDR3 length: 15
clone size: .
V gene: TRBV5-1
J gene: TRBJ2-1

CDR3 DNA: TGCAGCGTTCGGACAGTCAACACTGAAGCTTTCTTT
CDR3 protein: CSVRTVNTEAFF
D gene: .
CDR3 length: 12
clone size: .
V gene: TRBV29-1
J gene: TRBJ1-1

CDR3 DNA: TGCGCCAGCAGCTTGTATCTTTCCGGACTAGCGGGGAGCGAGCAGTACTTC
CDR3 protein: CASSLYLSGLAGSEQYF
D gene: TRBD2
CDR3 length: 17
clone size: .
V gene: TRBV5-1
J gene: TRBJ2-7

CDR3 DNA: TGCAGTGCACCTGTTGTTACGAAAAACATTCAGTACTTC
CDR3 protein: CSAPVVTKNIQYF
D gene: .
CDR3 length: 13
clone size: .
V gene: TRBV20-1
J gene: TRBJ2-4

CDR3 DNA: TGCAGCGTTGAAGACTATGGCTACACCTTC
CDR3 protein: CSVEDYGYTF
D gene: .
CDR3 length: 10
clone size: .
V gene: TRBV29-1
J gene: TRBJ1-2

CDR3 DNA: TGTGCCAGCAGCCCCTGGGGGACGCGAAATGAGCAGTTCTTC
CDR3 protein: CASSPWGTRNEQFF
D gene: .
CDR3 length: 14
clone size: few
V gene: TRBV6-2/TRBV6-3
J gene: TRBJ2-1

CDR3 DNA: TGCAGCGTCATGACTAGCGGGAGCACTACCTACGAGCAGTACTTC
CDR3 protein: CSVMTSGSTTYEQYF
D gene: TRBD2
CDR3 length: 15
clone size: .
V gene: TRBV29-1
J gene: TRBJ2-7

CDR3 DNA: TGTGCCAGCAGTTTAACAGGGAGGGACAATCAGCCCCAGCATTTT
CDR3 protein: CASSLTGRDNQPQHF
D gene: .
CDR3 length: 15
clone size: .
V gene: TRBV27
J gene: TRBJ1-5

CDR3 DNA: TGTGCCAGCAGCTTATTCGCTAGCGGGGGGGCCAATGAGCAGTTCTTC
CDR3 protein: CASSLFASGGANEQFF
D gene: TRBD2
CDR3 length: 16
clone size: .
V gene: TRBV7-2
J gene: TRBJ2-1

CDR3 DNA: TGCGCCAGCAGCTTGGTTGGGGGTGTTCGACCGGGGGGGTCCTACGAGCAGTACTTC
CDR3 protein: CASSLVGGVRPGGSYEQYF
D gene: TRBD2
CDR3 length: 19
clone size: few
V gene: TRBV5-1
J gene: TRBJ2-7

CDR3 DNA: TGCGCCAGCAGCCAAGATATGAGCACAAGGGCCTACGAGCAGTACTTC
CDR3 protein: CASSQDMSTRAYEQYF
D gene: .
CDR3 length: 16
clone size: .
V gene: TRBV4-3
J gene: TRBJ2-7

CDR3 DNA: TGTGCCAGCAGCCAAGCCTTCGCGGGCCAGGGTGAGCAGTTCTTC
CDR3 protein: CASSQAFAGQGEQFF
D gene: .
CDR3 length: 15
clone size: few
V gene: TRBV3-1
J gene: TRBJ2-1

CDR3 DNA: TGTGCCATCAGGGATTCGACAGGGCAAGGCTACACCTTC
CDR3 protein: CAIRDSTGQGYTF
D gene: TRBD1
CDR3 length: 13
clone size: .
V gene: TRBV10-3
J gene: TRBJ1-2

CDR3 DNA: TGTGCCAGCTCTGGTACTAGCGGGAGCTGGGAGCAGTACTTC
CDR3 protein: CASSGTSGSWEQYF
D gene: TRBD2
CDR3 length: 14
clone size: .
V gene: TRBV6-5
J gene: TRBJ2-4

CDR3 DNA: TGTGCCAGCAGCCAAGCAATTCTCGGTGGCAATGAGCAGTTCTTC
CDR3 protein: CASSQAILGGNEQFF
D gene: .
CDR3 length: 15
clone size: .
V gene: TRBV4-2
J gene: TRBJ2-1

CDR3 DNA: TGTGCCAGCAGTTACGGAACTAGCGGGGAGACTTCCTCCTACGAGCAGTACTTC
CDR3 protein: CASSYGTSGETSSYEQYF
D gene: TRBD2
CDR3 length: 18
clone size: .
V gene: TRBV6-2/TRBV6-3
J gene: TRBJ2-7

CDR3 DNA: TGCGCCAGCAGCCAGAGCCCCCCGGGAATAGCGGGAAATGAGCAGTTCTTC
CDR3 protein: CASSQSPPGIAGNEQFF
D gene: TRBD2
CDR3 length: 17
clone size: .
V gene: TRBV4-1
J gene: TRBJ2-1

CDR3 DNA: TGCAGTGCCGCTAGCTTTTACGAGACCCAGTACTTC
CDR3 protein: CSAASFYETQYF
D gene: .
CDR3 length: 12
clone size: once
V gene: TRBV20-1
J gene: TRBJ2-5

CDR3 DNA: TGTGCCAGCAGTTCCATCAGGACAGGGGGCGCGAACACTGAAGCTTTCTTT
CDR3 protein: CASSSIRTGGANTEAFF
D gene: TRBD1
CDR3 length: 17
clone size: .
V gene: TRBV27
J gene: TRBJ1-1

CDR3 DNA: TGTGCCAGCAGCTTATCCGCGGGACAAAGTTTCAATGAGCAGTTCTTC
CDR3 protein: CASSLSAGQSFNEQFF
D gene: .
CDR3 length: 16
clone size: .
V gene: TRBV7-2
J gene: TRBJ2-1

CDR3 DNA: TGTGCCAGCAGTACCACTAGCGGTCCCTCCTACAATGAGCAGTTCTTC
CDR3 protein: CASSTTSGPSYNEQFF
D gene: TRBD2
CDR3 length: 16
clone size: .
V gene: TRBV27
J gene: TRBJ2-1

CDR3 DNA: TGTGCCAGCAGTCAAACCCGGGACTCGAACCGATGGGTGGATACGCAGTATTTT
CDR3 protein: CASSQTRDSNRWVDTQYF
D gene: .
CDR3 length: 18
clone size: .
V gene: TRBV7-2
J gene: TRBJ2-3

CDR3 DNA: TGTGCCAGCAGCCCGACAGGGACGTCAGATACGCAGTATTTT
CDR3 protein: CASSPTGTSDTQYF
D gene: TRBD1
CDR3 length: 14
clone size: .
V gene: TRBV7-3
J gene: TRBJ2-3

CDR3 DNA: TGTGCCAGCGGCCCTACGCGAGATACGCAGTATTTT
CDR3 protein: CASGPTRDTQYF
D gene: .
CDR3 length: 12
clone size: .
V gene: TRBV11-2
J gene: TRBJ2-3

CDR3 DNA: TGCAGTGCTAGGGACTTTGAAAAACTGTTTTTT
CDR3 protein: CSARDFEKLFF
D gene: .
CDR3 length: 11
clone size: .
V gene: TRBV20-1
J gene: TRBJ1-4

CDR3 DNA: TGTGCCAGCAGTACAGGGGGAAACTACGAGCAGTACTTC
CDR3 protein: CASSTGGNYEQYF
D gene: TRBD1
CDR3 length: 13
clone size: .
V gene: TRBV12-3/TRBV12-4
J gene: TRBJ2-7

CDR3 DNA: TGCAGTGGGGGACTAGCTGACAATGAGCAGTTCTTC
CDR3 protein: CSGGLADNEQFF
D gene: TRBD2
CDR3 length: 12
clone size: .
V gene: TRBV20-1
J gene: TRBJ2-1

CDR3 DNA: TGTGCCAGCAGCTCCCGCAGGGTAGGGTCCTACAATGAGCAGTTCTTC
CDR3 protein: CASSSRRVGSYNEQFF
D gene: .
CDR3 length: 16
clone size: .
V gene: TRBV7-2
J gene: TRBJ2-1

CDR3 DNA: TGCGCCAGCAGCTTGACCCGAGGGGACTCCTGCAATGAGCAGTTCTTC
CDR3 protein: CASSLTRGDSCNEQFF
D gene: .
CDR3 length: 16
clone size: once
V gene: TRBV5-1
J gene: TRBJ2-1

CDR3 DNA: TGTGCCACCAGTAAGAGCAGCTCTGGGGCCAACGTCCTGACTTTC
CDR3 protein: CATSKSSSGANVLTF
D gene: .
CDR3 length: 15
clone size: once
V gene: TRBV24-1
J gene: TRBJ2-6

CDR3 DNA: TGTGCCAGCAGCGTAAGGGACGGAGAAAACATTCAGTACTTC
CDR3 protein: CASSVRDGENIQYF
D gene: .
CDR3 length: 14
clone size: .
V gene: TRBV4-2
J gene: TRBJ2-4

CDR3 DNA: TGTGCCAGCAGCACACCACTAGCGGTGATCCAAGAGACCCAGTACTTC
CDR3 protein: CASSTPLAVIQETQYF
D gene: TRBD2
CDR3 length: 16
clone size: .
V gene: TRBV7-9
J gene: TRBJ2-5

CDR3 DNA: TGTGCCAGCAGGACAGGGGTGGATGAAAAACTGTTTTTT
CDR3 protein: CASRTGVDEKLFF
D gene: TRBD1
CDR3 length: 13
clone size: .
V gene: TRBV7-2
J gene: TRBJ1-4

CDR3 DNA: TGCAGCGTTGTTCACTACGAGCAGTACTTC
CDR3 protein: CSVVHYEQYF
D gene: .
CDR3 length: 10
clone size: .
V gene: TRBV29-1
J gene: TRBJ2-7

CDR3 DNA: TGCGCCAGCAGCTTGCCGCGGGAGGGCCTCCACGAGCAGTACTTC
CDR3 protein: CASSLPREGLHEQYF
D gene: TRBD2
CDR3 length: 15
clone size: .
V gene: TRBV5-1
J gene: TRBJ2-7

CDR3 DNA: TGTGCCATCAGTGAGTCAGGGGGAGGGGGCACCTACAATGAGCAGTTCTTC
CDR3 protein: CAISESGGGGTYNEQFF
D gene: .
CDR3 length: 17
clone size: .
V gene: TRBV10-3
J gene: TRBJ2-1

CDR3 DNA: TGTGCCAGCAGTGGACCTCTCAGCGGGGGCGAGACCCAGTACTTC
CDR3 protein: CASSGPLSGGETQYF
D gene: TRBD2
CDR3 length: 15
clone size: .
V gene: TRBV6-2/TRBV6-3
J gene: TRBJ2-5

CDR3 DNA: TGTGCCAGCAGCGTAGGCGGGACAGTCGAATACAATGAGCAGTTCTTC
CDR3 protein: CASSVGGTVEYNEQFF
D gene: .
CDR3 length: 16
clone size: .
V gene: TRBV9
J gene: TRBJ2-1

CDR3 DNA: TGTGCCAGCAGTTTACCCCCCTCGAGTGAGCAGTTCTTC
CDR3 protein: CASSLPPSSEQFF
D gene: .
CDR3 length: 13
clone size: .
V gene: TRBV12-3/TRBV12-4
J gene: TRBJ2-1

CDR3 DNA: TGTGCCATCAGTGAGTCTACCGACGTTGCTGGCTACACCTTC
CDR3 protein: CAISESTDVAGYTF
D gene: .
CDR3 length: 14
clone size: .
V gene: TRBV10-3
J gene: TRBJ1-2

CDR3 DNA: TGTGCCAGCAGCTCCACCCTGGGACAGTGGACCATGGAGCAGTTCTTC
CDR3 protein: CASSSTLGQWTMEQFF
D gene: TRBD1
CDR3 length: 16
clone size: .
V gene: TRBV5-5
J gene: TRBJ2-1